This T cell receptor beta chain was obtained from a study of blood T cell repertoires in COVID-19. Across the whole study: Researchers got acute and convalescent COVID-19 samples from the United States, Italy and Spain. Nucleic acid was either cDNA or gDNA, and it came from T cells, B-cell-depleted T cells, or PBMCs.

This clone was picked up a small number of times. Only in-frame clones appear in the TCRdb table, and some are missing; sequencing was by immunoSEQ multiplex PCR. Of around 47,000 clones listed, approximately 71% were seen once; the top ten hold 6.2%. CDR1 is SEHNR, CDR2 FQNEAQ, per germline (reference sequence). The CDR3 length is 13 residues. V lost 5 bases and J lost 8, with 15 bases in between. This clonotype was obtained from a man older than 75 with acute or convalescent COVID-19. J is TRBJ1-2 and V is TRBV7-9; the D gene is possibly TRBD1 (6 bases). Material: peripheral blood. Here the CDR3 reads CASSRETGRGYTF. The CDR3 DNA reads as TGTGCCAGCAGCCGTGAGACAGGCCGGGGCTACACCTTC. The variable domain in full, completed from reference TRBV7-9 and TRBJ1-2, reads DTGVSQNPRHKITKRGQNVTFRCDPISEHNRLYWYRQTLGQGPEFLTYFQNEAQLEKSRLLSDRFSAERPKGSFSTLEIQRTEQGDSAMYLCASSRETGRGYTFGSGTRLTVV.